This entry lists 9 T cell receptor beta chains sequenced from one sample in a study of blood T cell repertoires in COVID-19. Repertoires were generated with immunoSEQ multiplex PCR, while TCRdb's copy carries only in-frame clones and drops some. The table lists around 43,000 clones, 75% to 90% of them singletons. Sequencing was carried out using peripheral blood. These receptors all come from a man over 45 with active COVID-19.

V gene TRBV5-1 combines with J gene TRBJ2-2; TRBD1 is a possible D gene (5 bases). Deletions cut 9 bases from V and 1 base from J, with 16 bases between. Germline loops: CDR1 SGHRS, CDR2 YFSETQ. The CDR3 totals 15 residues. DNA of the CDR3: TGCGCCACGACGCCAGGCCAGGGGAACACCGGGGAGCTGTTTTTT. Translating it yields CATTPGQGNTGELFF.

The chain uses TRBV27 and TRBJ2-7; 10 nucleotides match TRBD1. This CDR3 has 13 amino acids. Per the germline V gene, CDR1 is MNHEY and CDR2 is SMNVEV (reference sequence). V dropped 5 bases and J dropped 3; count of bases not matched to a gene: 1. The DNA of the CDR3 is TGTGCCAGCAGTCGGACAGGGGGCTACGAGCAGTACTTC. As protein: CASSRTGGYEQYF.

This rearrangement joins TRBV7-3 to TRBJ1-2; maybe TRBD1 (6 bases). V was trimmed by 5 bases and J by 4 bases, leaving 20 bases between them. There are 16 residues in the CDR3. CDR1 is SGHTA, CDR2 FQGTGA, per germline. The CDR3 sequence: CASSPGTSRASYGYTF. The CDR3 nucleotides read TGTGCCAGCAGCCCCGGGACATCCCGGGCATCCTATGGCTACACCTTC.

This clone appeared once. V is TRBV6-5 and J is TRBJ2-3; TRBD2 matches at 11 bases. The CDR3 contains 15 residues. Germline V gene data show CDR1 as MNHEY and CDR2 as SVGAGI. V lost 7 bases to trimming and J lost 1 base; unmatched junction nucleotides: 4. Written as DNA, the CDR3 is TGTGCCAGCAATCTACTAGCGGGAGGCACAGATACGCAGTATTTT. It yields the protein CASNLLAGGTDTQYF.

The chain links TRBV6-5 to TRBJ2-1, with a possible D match to TRBD1 (6 bases). From germline, CDR1 is MNHEY and CDR2 SVGAGI. The CDR3 loop spans 15 amino acids. Trimming removed 5 bases at V and 2 bases at J, with 13 bases between. The CDR3 spells CASSTPGTTYNEQFF. The CDR3 DNA is TGTGCCAGCAGTACTCCCGGGACAACCTACAATGAGCAGTTCTTC.

This clone was recorded only once. This chain joins TRBV6-5 and TRBJ2-7, with a possible D match to TRBD2 (7 bases). With 4 bases removed from V and 5 bases from J, the gap between germline ends came to 18 bases. Germline V gives CDR1 MNHEY, CDR2 SVGAGI. CDR3 length equals 15 residues. The CDR3: CASSSSTGRGNEQYF. The CDR3 region has the DNA TGTGCCAGCAGTTCATCCACAGGGAGGGGTAACGAGCAGTACTTC.

This clone was counted only a few times. The chain is built from TRBV6-5 and TRBJ1-5, with no clear D. This CDR3 contains 14 residues. V gave up 0 bases and J gave up 7 bases, with 10 bases separating them. Germline-derived CDR1 and CDR2 are MNHEY and SVGAGI. CDR3 amino acids: CASSYSSGVQPQHF. The CDR3 DNA follows: TGTGCCAGCAGTTACTCGAGCGGGGTCCAGCCCCAGCATTTT.

The V call is TRBV30, the J call TRBJ2-1, with D possibly being TRBD2 (6 bases). Looked up from germline, CDR1 is GTSNPN and CDR2 is SVGIG (reference sequence). V shed 1 base and J shed 4 bases, with 11 bases lying between them. The CDR3 totals 14 residues. DNA for the CDR3: TGTGCCTGGAGTGAGGATAGCGGATACAATGAGCAGTTCTTC. This sequence encodes CAWSEDSGYNEQFF.

The chain combines TRBV3-1 (or the pseudogene TRBV3-2) with TRBJ2-5; TRBD2 is a possible D gene (6 bases). V shed 2 bases and J shed 5 bases, with 12 bases lying between them. CDR3 length equals 14 residues. CDR1 is LGHDT, CDR2 YNNKEL, per germline (reference sequence). The CDR3 DNA is TGTGCCAGCAGCCAATCCGGGACTGGGGAGACCCAGTACTTC. It codes for CASSQSGTGETQYF.